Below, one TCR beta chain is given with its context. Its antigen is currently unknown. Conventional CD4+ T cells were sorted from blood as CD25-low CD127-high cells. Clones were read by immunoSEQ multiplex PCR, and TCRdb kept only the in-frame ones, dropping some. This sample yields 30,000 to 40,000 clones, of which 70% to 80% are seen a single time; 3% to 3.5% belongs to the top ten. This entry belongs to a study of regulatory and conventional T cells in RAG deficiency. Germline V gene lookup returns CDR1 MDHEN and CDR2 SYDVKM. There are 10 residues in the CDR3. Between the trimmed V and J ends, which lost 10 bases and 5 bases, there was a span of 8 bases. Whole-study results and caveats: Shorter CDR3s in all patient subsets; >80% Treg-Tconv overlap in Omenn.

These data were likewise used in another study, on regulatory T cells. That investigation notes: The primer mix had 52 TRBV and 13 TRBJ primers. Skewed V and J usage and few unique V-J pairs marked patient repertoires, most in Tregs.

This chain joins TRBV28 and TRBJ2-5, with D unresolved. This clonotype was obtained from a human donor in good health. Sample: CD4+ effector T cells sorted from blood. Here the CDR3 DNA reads TGTGCCACCTCTGCGGAGACCCAGTACTTC. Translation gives CATSAETQYF.